This passage covers 7 T cell receptor beta chains from one sample sequenced in a study of T-cell memory formation after mild COVID-19. TCRdb fed the 5' RACE reads into MiXCR, producing one record per CDR3 protein. The sample gives approximately 180,000 distinct CDR3 sequences, roughly 16% of which show up once; just over 2% is in the top ten. The sequencing input was PBMCs or a T cell subset sorted from them (not recorded which). These receptors all come from an adult woman who had mild COVID-19 (a few samples of this study predate the infection). Cell type and time point are not known.

This clonotype was seen more than once but under ten times. V is TRBV18 and J is TRBJ1-5; D is unclear. This CDR3 contains 14 residues. With 2 bases removed from V and 4 bases from J, the gap between germline ends came to 9 bases. Per germline, CDR1 KGHSH and CDR2 LQKENI. The CDR3 DNA is TGTGCCAGCTCACCAAGCCGTGGAAATCAGCCCCAGCATTTT. Translation gives CASSPSRGNQPQHF.

This chain joins TRBV6-5 and TRBJ1-2; tentative D call: TRBD1 (6 bases). Trimming stripped 6 bases from V and 2 bases from J, with 13 bases between. The CDR3 runs to 14 residues. In germline, CDR1 is MNHEY, CDR2 SVGAGI. The CDR3 loop is CASRNRAVNYGYTF. CDR3 DNA: TGTGCCAGCAGAAACAGGGCAGTGAACTATGGCTACACCTTC.

Only a few counts were recorded for this clonotype. This rearrangement joins TRBV5-1 to TRBJ2-1, with 10 bases lining up with TRBD2. This CDR3 has 16 residues. Germline CDR1 reads SGHRS; CDR2 reads YFSETQ. The V and J ends lost 1 base and 10 bases, in that order; junction bases with no gene match: 11. DNA for the CDR3: TGCGCCAGCAGCTTGCCCGGGACTAGCGTTACTCGGGAGCAGTTCTTC. Its translation: CASSLPGTSVTREQFF.

This clonotype was picked up many times. V gene TRBV20-1 combines with J gene TRBJ2-7; 9 nucleotides line up with TRBD2. This CDR3 comprises 15 residues. CDR1 is DFQATT and CDR2 is SNEGSKA in the germline V gene (reference sequence). V was pared by 1 base and J by 0 bases, with 4 bases of the junction left unmatched. The CDR3 DNA reads TGCAGTGCTAGAGTGGCTAGCGGGAACTCCTACGAGCAGTACTTC. It encodes CSARVASGNSYEQYF.

This clonotype came up many times. The genes are TRBV6-6 and TRBJ2-7; the D gene could be TRBD1 or TRBD2 (5 bases each). Trimming took 5 bases from V and 2 from J, leaving 22 bases between them. This CDR3 region has 17 residues. Germline-derived CDR1 and CDR2 are MNHNY and SVGAGI (reference sequence). The CDR3 DNA reads as TGTGCCAGCAGTCTACCGAACCGGGACCAGAGGGCCTACGAGCAGTACTTC. Its protein is CASSLPNRDQRAYEQYF.

CDR3 coding DNA: TGTGCCAGCAGCCCGGGACTAGCGGGGGGGCTCACAGATACGCAGTATTTT. This sequence encodes CASSPGLAGGLTDTQYF. V is TRBV7-3 and J is TRBJ2-3; 16 positions agree with TRBD2. This CDR3 has 17 amino acids. The V segment lost 5 bases and the J segment 2 bases; nucleotides outside the gene matches: 4. CDR1 and CDR2 (germline): SGHTA, FQGTGA.

The chain employs TRBV5-1 and TRBJ2-7; D remains ambiguous. Germline V gene data show CDR1 as SGHRS and CDR2 as YFSETQ. The ends were cut back, 4 bases at V and 6 bases at J, with 8 bases in the middle. The CDR3 totals 11 residues. This CDR3 is CASSASGEQYF. The CDR3 bases are TGCGCCAGCAGCGCTTCGGGCGAGCAGTACTTC. Supplemented by reference TRBV5-1 and TRBJ2-7, the full variable domain reads KAGVTQTPRYLIKTRGQQVTLSCSPISGHRSVSWYQQTPGQGLQFLFEYFSETQRNKGNFPGRFSGRQFSNSRSEMNVSTLELGDSALYLCASSASGEQYFGPGTRLTVT.